Sequencing of this T cell receptor beta chain was carried out in a study of metastatic and nonmetastatic thyroid tumors. Background on the study: The study looked at repertoires side by side in blood and in tumor or nodule tissue from malignant and benign thyroid patients.

Original handling: Researchers built a distant-metastasis classifier for papillary thyroid cancer that drew on CDR3 differences across clinicopathological groups. TCRdb re-called the PCR reads through MiXCR. None of the V and J calls come from the authors' own analysis; TCRdb made them. Of around 4,000 clones listed, 30% to 45% are singletons. In the case of this clone: Its antigen is undetermined.

Overall study results and limits: Malignant thyroid tumors reportedly exceeded benign nodules significantly in TCR beta diversity, with the difference appearing in blood and tumor.

None of the patients had undergone any treatment ahead of thyroid surgery. Sequenced material: adjacent normal tissue. The clonotype comes from a male donor with papillary thyroid cancer or a benign thyroid nodule (not recorded which). Some clones in this sample may be carry-over from other donors' samples.

CDR3 coding DNA: TGTGCCAGCAGCCCCGCCGATGCGGGAAAGAGCACTGAAGCTTTCTTT. It codes for CASSPADAGKSTEAFF. The chain couples TRBV6-2 or TRBV6-3 to TRBJ1-1; no clear D. The V gene lost 6 bases and the J gene lost 4 bases, with 21 bases spanning the gap. The CDR3 consists of 16 residues. CDR1 MNHEY and CDR2 SVGEGT come from the germline V gene.